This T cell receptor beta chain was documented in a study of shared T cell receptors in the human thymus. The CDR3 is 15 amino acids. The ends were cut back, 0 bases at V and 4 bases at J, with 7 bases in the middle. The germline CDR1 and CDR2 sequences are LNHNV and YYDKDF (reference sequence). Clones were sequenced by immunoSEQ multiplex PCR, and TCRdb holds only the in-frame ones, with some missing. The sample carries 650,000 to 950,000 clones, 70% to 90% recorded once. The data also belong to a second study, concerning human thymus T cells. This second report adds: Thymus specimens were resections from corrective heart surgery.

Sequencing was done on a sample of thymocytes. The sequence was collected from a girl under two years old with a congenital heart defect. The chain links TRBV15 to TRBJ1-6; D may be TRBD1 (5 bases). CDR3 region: CATSRDTGYNSPLHF. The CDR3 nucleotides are TGTGCCACCAGCAGAGATACAGGTTATAATTCACCCCTCCACTTT.